These T cell receptor beta chains were read from a single sample in a study of shared clonotypes between healthy human individuals. The table came from immunoSEQ multiplex PCR; TCRdb's copy has only in-frame clones and leaves some out. The table includes 400,000 to 600,000 clones, roughly 77% detected once. Sequencing input: PBMCs. The receptor source for this set is a woman aged 35 to 49 in good health. Some clones in this sample may be carry-over from other donors' samples. Each CDR3 is given with its conserved first and last residue. Fields, in order: clone size, D gene, V gene, J gene, CDR3 protein, CDR3 DNA. D genes are given only for firm matches. Not every row has a clone size; where given, it reads once, few, many or a size class.

clone_size: NA
d_call: NA
v_call: TRBV7-8
j_call: TRBJ2-7
cdr3_aa: CASSLRPGYEQYF
cdr3_nt: TGTGCCAGCAGCCTCAGACCGGGCTACGAGCAGTACTTC

clone_size: NA
d_call: TRBD2
v_call: TRBV5-1
j_call: TRBJ2-1
cdr3_aa: CASSFGLAGDNEQFF
cdr3_nt: TGCGCCAGCAGCTTTGGACTAGCGGGGGACAATGAGCAGTTCTTC

clone_size: NA
d_call: NA
v_call: TRBV5-6
j_call: TRBJ1-2
cdr3_aa: CASSLRGVDYGYTF
cdr3_nt: TGTGCCAGCAGCTTGCGGGGCGTGGACTATGGCTACACCTTC

clone_size: few
d_call: NA
v_call: TRBV2
j_call: TRBJ2-7
cdr3_aa: CASSEWLGYEQYF
cdr3_nt: TGTGCCAGCAGTGAATGGTTAGGCTACGAGCAGTACTTC

clone_size: once
d_call: NA
v_call: TRBV29-1
j_call: TRBJ2-1
cdr3_aa: CSAGEGTWVSEQFF
cdr3_nt: TGCAGCGCCGGAGAAGGTACTTGGGTGAGTGAGCAGTTCTTC

clone_size: NA
d_call: TRBD2
v_call: TRBV6-6
j_call: TRBJ2-5
cdr3_aa: CASSYLAGGEETQYF
cdr3_nt: TGTGCCAGCAGTTACCTAGCGGGAGGGGAAGAGACCCAGTACTTC

clone_size: NA
d_call: NA
v_call: TRBV14
j_call: TRBJ2-7
cdr3_aa: CASSQVSGEQYF
cdr3_nt: TGTGCCAGCAGCCAAGTCTCTGGCGAGCAGTACTTC

clone_size: NA
d_call: TRBD1
v_call: TRBV27
j_call: TRBJ1-1
cdr3_aa: CASSLLGTGKQAFF
cdr3_nt: TGTGCCAGCAGTTTACTAGGGACAGGGAAGCAAGCTTTCTTT

clone_size: NA
d_call: NA
v_call: TRBV19
j_call: TRBJ1-1
cdr3_aa: CAAHPGRVEDTEAFF
cdr3_nt: TGTGCCGCCCACCCGGGTCGCGTGGAGGACACTGAAGCTTTCTTT

clone_size: once
d_call: NA
v_call: TRBV2
j_call: TRBJ2-3
cdr3_aa: CASGYSDTQYF
cdr3_nt: TGTGCCAGCGGGTATAGCGATACGCAGTATTTT

clone_size: few
d_call: NA
v_call: TRBV2
j_call: TRBJ2-1
cdr3_aa: CASSQQGGFYNEQFF
cdr3_nt: TGTGCCAGCAGTCAACAGGGCGGATTCTACAATGAGCAGTTCTTC

clone_size: NA
d_call: TRBD2
v_call: TRBV13
j_call: TRBJ2-1
cdr3_aa: CASSLTSGDGAYNEQFF
cdr3_nt: TGTGCCAGCAGCTTGACTAGCGGGGATGGGGCCTACAATGAGCAGTTCTTC

clone_size: NA
d_call: NA
v_call: TRBV19
j_call: TRBJ2-7
cdr3_aa: CASSGDSAENYEQYF
cdr3_nt: TGTGCCAGTAGTGGAGACAGCGCGGAAAACTACGAGCAGTACTTC

clone_size: NA
d_call: NA
v_call: TRBV7-3
j_call: TRBJ2-2
cdr3_aa: CASSQSRGPNTGELFF
cdr3_nt: TGTGCCAGCAGCCAGAGTCGGGGGCCGAACACCGGGGAGCTGTTTTTT

clone_size: NA
d_call: NA
v_call: TRBV11-2
j_call: TRBJ2-2
cdr3_aa: CASRVKTGQDTGELFF
cdr3_nt: TGTGCCAGCAGGGTAAAAACAGGGCAGGACACCGGGGAGCTGTTTTTT

clone_size: NA
d_call: TRBD2
v_call: TRBV10-1
j_call: TRBJ2-5
cdr3_aa: CASSSAGDVETQYF
cdr3_nt: TGCGCCAGTAGTAGTGCGGGAGACGTAGAGACCCAGTACTTC

clone_size: NA
d_call: TRBD1
v_call: TRBV9
j_call: TRBJ2-2
cdr3_aa: CASSVGLTGGAETGELFF
cdr3_nt: TGTGCCAGCAGCGTAGGCCTAACAGGGGGCGCGGAGACCGGGGAGCTGTTTTTT